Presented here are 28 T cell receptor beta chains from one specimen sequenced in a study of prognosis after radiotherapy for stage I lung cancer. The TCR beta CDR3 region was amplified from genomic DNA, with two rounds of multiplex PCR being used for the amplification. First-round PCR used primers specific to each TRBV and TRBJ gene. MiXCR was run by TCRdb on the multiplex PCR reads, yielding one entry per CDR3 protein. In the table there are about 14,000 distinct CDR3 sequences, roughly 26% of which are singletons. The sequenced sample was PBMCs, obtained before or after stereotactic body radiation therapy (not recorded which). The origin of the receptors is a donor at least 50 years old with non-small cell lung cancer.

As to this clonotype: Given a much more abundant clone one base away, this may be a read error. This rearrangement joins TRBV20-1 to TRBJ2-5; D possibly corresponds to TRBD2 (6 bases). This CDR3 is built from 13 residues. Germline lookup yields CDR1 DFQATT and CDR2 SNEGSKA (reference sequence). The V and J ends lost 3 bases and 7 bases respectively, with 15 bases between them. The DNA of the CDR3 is TGCAGTGCTAGTGGAGGGACCCTTCGGACCCAGTACTTC. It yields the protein CSASGGTLRTQYF.

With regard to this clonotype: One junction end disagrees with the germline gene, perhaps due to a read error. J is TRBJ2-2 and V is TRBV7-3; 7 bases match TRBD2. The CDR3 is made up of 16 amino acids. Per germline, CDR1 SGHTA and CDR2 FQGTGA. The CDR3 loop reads CASSYLGGFRSGDLFF. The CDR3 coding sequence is TGTGCCAGCAGCTACCTGGGAGGGTTCCGGTCCGGGGATCTGTTTTTT.

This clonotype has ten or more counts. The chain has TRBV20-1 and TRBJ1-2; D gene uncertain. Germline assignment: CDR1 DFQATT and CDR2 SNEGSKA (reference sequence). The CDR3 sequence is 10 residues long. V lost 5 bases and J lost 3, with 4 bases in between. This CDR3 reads CSAGDYGYTF. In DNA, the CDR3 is TGCAGTGCTGGGGACTATGGCTACACCTTC.

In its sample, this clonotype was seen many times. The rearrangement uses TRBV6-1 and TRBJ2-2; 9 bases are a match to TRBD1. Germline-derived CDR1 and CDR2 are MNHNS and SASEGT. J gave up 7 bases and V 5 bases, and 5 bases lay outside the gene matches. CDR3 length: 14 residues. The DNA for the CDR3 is TGTGCCAGCAGTAGCTGGACAGGGGACGGGGAGCTGTTTTTT. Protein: CASSSWTGDGELFF.

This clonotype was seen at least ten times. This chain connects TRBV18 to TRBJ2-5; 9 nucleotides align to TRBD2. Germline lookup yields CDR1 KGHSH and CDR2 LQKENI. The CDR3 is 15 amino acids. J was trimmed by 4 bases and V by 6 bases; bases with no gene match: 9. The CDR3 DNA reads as TGTGCCAGCTCTCAAGTGCTAGCGGGACGAGAGACCCAGTACTTC. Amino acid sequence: CASSQVLAGRETQYF.

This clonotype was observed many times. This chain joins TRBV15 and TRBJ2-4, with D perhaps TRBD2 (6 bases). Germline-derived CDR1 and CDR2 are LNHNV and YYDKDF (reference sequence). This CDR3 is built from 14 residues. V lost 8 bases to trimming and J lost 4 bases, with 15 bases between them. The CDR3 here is CATCKPGDKNIQYF. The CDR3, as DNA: TGTGCCACCTGTAAGCCGGGAGATAAAAACATTCAGTACTTC.

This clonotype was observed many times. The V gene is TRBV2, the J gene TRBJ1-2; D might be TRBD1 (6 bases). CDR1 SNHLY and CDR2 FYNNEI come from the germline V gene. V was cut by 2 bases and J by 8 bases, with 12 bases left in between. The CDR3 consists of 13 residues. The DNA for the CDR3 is TGTGCCAGCAGTGAAAACAGGGATGGGGGCTACACCTTC. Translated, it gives CASSENRDGGYTF.

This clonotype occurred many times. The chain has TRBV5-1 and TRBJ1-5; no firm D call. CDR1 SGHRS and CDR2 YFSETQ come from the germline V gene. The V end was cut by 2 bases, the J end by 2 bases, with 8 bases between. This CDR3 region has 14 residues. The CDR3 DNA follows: TGCGCCAGCAGCTTACTCGGAGGCAATCAGCCCCAGCATTTT. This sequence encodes CASSLLGGNQPQHF.

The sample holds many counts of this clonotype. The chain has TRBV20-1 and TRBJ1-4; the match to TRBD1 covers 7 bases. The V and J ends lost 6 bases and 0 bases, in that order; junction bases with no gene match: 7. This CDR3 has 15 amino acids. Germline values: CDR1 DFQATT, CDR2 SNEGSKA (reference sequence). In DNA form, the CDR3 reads TGCAGTGCCAACAGGGGTTCATCAACTAATGAAAAACTGTTTTTT. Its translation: CSANRGSSTNEKLFF.

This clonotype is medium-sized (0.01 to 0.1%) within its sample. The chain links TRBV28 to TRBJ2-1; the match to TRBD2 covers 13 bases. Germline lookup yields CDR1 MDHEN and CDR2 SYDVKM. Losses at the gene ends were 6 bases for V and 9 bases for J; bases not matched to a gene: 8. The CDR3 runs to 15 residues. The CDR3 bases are TGTGCCAGCAGAAAACTAGCGGGAGGGCCACGTGAGCAGTTCTTC. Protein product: CASRKLAGGPREQFF.

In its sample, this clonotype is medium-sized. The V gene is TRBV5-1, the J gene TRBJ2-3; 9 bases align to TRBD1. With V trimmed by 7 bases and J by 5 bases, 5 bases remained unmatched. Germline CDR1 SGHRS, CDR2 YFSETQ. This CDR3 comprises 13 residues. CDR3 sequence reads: CASQWTGEDTQYF. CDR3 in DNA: TGCGCCAGCCAGTGGACAGGGGAAGATACGCAGTATTTT. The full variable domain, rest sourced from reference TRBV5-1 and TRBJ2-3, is KAGVTQTPRYLIKTRGQQVTLSCSPISGHRSVSWYQQTPGQGLQFLFEYFSETQRNKGNFPGRFSGRQFSNSRSEMNVSTLELGDSALYLCASQWTGEDTQYFGPGTRLTVL.

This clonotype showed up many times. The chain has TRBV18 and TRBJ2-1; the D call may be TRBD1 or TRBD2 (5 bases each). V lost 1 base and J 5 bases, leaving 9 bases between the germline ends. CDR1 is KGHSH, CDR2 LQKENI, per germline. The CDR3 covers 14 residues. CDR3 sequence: CASSPRDGDNEQFF. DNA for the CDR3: TGTGCCAGCTCACCACGGGACGGAGACAATGAGCAGTTCTTC.

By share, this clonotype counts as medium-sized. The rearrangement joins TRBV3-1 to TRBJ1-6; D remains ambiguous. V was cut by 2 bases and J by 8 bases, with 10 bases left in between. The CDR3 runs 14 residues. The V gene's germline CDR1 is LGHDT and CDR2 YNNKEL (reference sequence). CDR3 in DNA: TGTGCCAGCAGCCAAAGAGGCGGGGATTCACCCCTCCACTTT. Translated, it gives CASSQRGGDSPLHF.

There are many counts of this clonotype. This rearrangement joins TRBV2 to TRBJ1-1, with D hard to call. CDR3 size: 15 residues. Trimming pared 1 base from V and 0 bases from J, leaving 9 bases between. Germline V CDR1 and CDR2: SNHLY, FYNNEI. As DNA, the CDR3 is TGTGCCAGCAGTGAAGGCCCAGCTATGAACACTGAAGCTTTCTTT. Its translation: CASSEGPAMNTEAFF.

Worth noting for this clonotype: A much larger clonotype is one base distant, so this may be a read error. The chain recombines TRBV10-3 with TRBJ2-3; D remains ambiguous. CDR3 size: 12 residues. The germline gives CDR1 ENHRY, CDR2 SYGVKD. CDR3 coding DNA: TGTGCTACATGGGCTAGAACAGATACGCAGTATTTT. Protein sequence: CATWARTDTQYF.

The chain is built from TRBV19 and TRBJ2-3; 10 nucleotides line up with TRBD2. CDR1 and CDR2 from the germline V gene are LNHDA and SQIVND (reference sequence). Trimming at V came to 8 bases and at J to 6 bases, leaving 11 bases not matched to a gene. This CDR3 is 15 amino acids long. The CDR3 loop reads CASLLAGLDRDTQYF. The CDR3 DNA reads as TGTGCCAGTTTACTAGCGGGGCTCGACCGGGATACGCAGTATTTT.

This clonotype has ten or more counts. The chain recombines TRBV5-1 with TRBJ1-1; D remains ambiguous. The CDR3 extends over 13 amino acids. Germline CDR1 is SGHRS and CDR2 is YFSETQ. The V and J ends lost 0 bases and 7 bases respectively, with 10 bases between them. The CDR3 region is CASSLVYPGEAFF. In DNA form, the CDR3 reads TGCGCCAGCAGCTTGGTATATCCGGGTGAAGCTTTCTTT.

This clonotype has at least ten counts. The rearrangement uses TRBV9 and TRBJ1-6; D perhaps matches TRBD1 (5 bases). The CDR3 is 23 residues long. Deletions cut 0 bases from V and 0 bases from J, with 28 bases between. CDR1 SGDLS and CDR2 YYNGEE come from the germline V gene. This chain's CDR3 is CASSVGSMGGSRARSSYNSPLHF. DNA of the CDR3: TGTGCCAGCAGCGTAGGGTCAATGGGGGGTAGTAGAGCCCGGAGCTCCTATAATTCACCCCTCCACTTT.

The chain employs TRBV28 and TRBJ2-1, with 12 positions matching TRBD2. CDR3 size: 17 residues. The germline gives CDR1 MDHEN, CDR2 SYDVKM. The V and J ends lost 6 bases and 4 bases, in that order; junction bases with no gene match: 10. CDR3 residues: CASSFHLAGGPYNEQFF. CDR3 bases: TGTGCCAGCAGCTTCCACCTAGCGGGAGGGCCATACAATGAGCAGTTCTTC.

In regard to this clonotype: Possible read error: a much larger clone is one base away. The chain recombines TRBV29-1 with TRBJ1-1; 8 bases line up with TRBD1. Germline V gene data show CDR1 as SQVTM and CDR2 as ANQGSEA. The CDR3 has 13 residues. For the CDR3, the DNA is TGCAGCGCAATCAGGGGGCTGAAAACTGAAGCTTTCTTT. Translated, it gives CSAIRGLKTEAFF.

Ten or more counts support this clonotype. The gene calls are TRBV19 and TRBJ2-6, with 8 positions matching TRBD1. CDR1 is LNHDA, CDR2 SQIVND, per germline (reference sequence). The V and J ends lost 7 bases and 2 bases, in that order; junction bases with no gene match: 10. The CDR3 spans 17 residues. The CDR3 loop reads CASTNPGGATGANVLTF. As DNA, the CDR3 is TGTGCCAGTACCAACCCAGGGGGCGCGACTGGGGCCAACGTCCTGACTTTC.

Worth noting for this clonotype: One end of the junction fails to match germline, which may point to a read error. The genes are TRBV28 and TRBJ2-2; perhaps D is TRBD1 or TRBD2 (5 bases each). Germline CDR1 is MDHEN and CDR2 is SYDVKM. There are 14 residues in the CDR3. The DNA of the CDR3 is TGTGCCAGCAGTTTGGGTACAGGAACACCGGGGAGCTGTTTT. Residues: CASSLGTGTPGSCF.

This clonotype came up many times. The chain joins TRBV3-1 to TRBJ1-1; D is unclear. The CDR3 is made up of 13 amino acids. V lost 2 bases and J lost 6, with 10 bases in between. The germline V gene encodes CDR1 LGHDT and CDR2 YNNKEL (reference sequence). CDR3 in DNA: TGTGCCAGCAGCCAATTTTTAAAATCTGAAGCTTTCTTT. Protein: CASSQFLKSEAFF.

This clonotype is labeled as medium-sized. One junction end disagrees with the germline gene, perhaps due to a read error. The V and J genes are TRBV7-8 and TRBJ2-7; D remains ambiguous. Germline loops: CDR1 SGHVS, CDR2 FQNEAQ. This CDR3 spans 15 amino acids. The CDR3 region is CASSLVSSLSSEQYF. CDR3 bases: TGTGCCAGCAGCTTAGTTTCGTCTCTTTCCTCCGAGCAGTACTTC. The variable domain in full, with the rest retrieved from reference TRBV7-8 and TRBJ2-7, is GAGVSQSPRYKVAKRGQDVALRCDPISGHVSLFWYQQALGQGPEFLTYFQNEAQLDKSGLPSDRFFAERPEGSVSTLKIQRTQQEDSAVYLCASSLVSSLSSEQYFGPGTRLTVT.

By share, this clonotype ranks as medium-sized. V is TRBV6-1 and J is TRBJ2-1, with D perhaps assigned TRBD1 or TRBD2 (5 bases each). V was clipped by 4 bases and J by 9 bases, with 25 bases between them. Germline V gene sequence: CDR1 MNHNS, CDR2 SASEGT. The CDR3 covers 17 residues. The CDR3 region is CASSALREQDFTVEQFF. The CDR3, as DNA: TGTGCCAGCAGTGCCCTGCGCGAACAGGACTTTACGGTTGAGCAGTTCTTC.

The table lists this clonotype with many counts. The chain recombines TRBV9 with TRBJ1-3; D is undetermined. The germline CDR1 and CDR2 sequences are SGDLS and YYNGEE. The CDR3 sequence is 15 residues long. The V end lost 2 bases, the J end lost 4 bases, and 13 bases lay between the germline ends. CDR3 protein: CASSVAGSKGNTIYF. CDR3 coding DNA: TGTGCCAGCAGCGTCGCCGGGAGTAAAGGAAACACCATATATTTT.

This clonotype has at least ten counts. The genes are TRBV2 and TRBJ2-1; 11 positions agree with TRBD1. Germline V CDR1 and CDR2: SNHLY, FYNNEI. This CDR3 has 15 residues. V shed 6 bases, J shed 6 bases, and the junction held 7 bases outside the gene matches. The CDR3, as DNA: TGTGCCAGCAGGGACAGGGGGCCAGAAATCAATGAGCAGTTCTTC. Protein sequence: CASRDRGPEINEQFF.

As DNA, the CDR3 is TGTGCCAGCAGCCCCGCTTCGGGTGGACACAATGAGCAGTTCTTC. Protein: CASSPASGGHNEQFF. The rearrangement joins TRBV3-1 to TRBJ2-1; D remains ambiguous. This CDR3 has 15 amino acids. V was cut by 4 bases and J by 5 bases, with 15 bases left in between. CDR1 is LGHDT and CDR2 is YNNKEL in the germline V gene (reference sequence).